Listed below are T cell receptor beta chains from one sample, sequenced in a study of CD8 T cells in ankylosing spondylitis. TCRdb reprocessed the 5' RACE reads via MiXCR and lists one record per CDR3 protein. Found here are approximately 440,000 distinct CDR3 sequences, approximately 17% of them singletons; the top ten hold over 1%. Source material: blood, either unsorted or a sorted T cell fraction (not recorded which). These receptors originate from a male donor with ankylosing spondylitis. Both conserved end residues are part of each CDR3. The order of the fields is clone size, V gene, J gene, CDR3 protein. A clone size is listed for some rows: how often the clone was seen (once, few, many), or a class if it is expanded.

-	TRBV6-1	TRBJ1-2	CASSEFGYTF
-	TRBV12-3/TRBV12-4	TRBJ2-1	CASSLDLAWVQFF
many	TRBV12-3/TRBV12-4	TRBJ2-7	CASGDRPFYEQYF
few	TRBV29-1	TRBJ2-3	CSVEGSSGITDTQYF
few	TRBV4-1	TRBJ1-1	CASSQSTGTNTEAFF
-	TRBV27	TRBJ1-4	CASSLTQRGWDEKLFF
few	TRBV7-3	TRBJ2-2	CASSLGLGSMDTGELFF
many	TRBV4-1	TRBJ2-1	CASSQEQGFNFNEQFF
many	TRBV29-1	TRBJ2-5	CSADYREGETQYF
-	TRBV11-3	TRBJ2-2	CASSLVREVGGELFF
-	TRBV10-3	TRBJ1-2	CAIRDPGQNGYTF
-	TRBV11-2	TRBJ2-1	CASSLDQRVSNEQFF
-	TRBV5-1	TRBJ2-3	CASRQGPSTDTQYF
-	TRBV12-3/TRBV12-4	TRBJ2-5	CASSLSGALGSQYF
-	TRBV19	TRBJ2-7	CASSIKREGHEQYF
few	TRBV5-1	TRBJ2-3	CASSKGLAGQDTQYF
-	TRBV20-1	TRBJ2-7	CSATLGVLYEQYF
-	TRBV20-1	TRBJ2-1	CSASSFGERSYNEQFF
-	TRBV5-1	TRBJ2-1	CASRDRGNEQFF
-	TRBV15	TRBJ1-4	CATSPQQGTKLFF
few	TRBV10-3	TRBJ2-7	CAIGVVRRGSYEQYF
many	TRBV7-9	TRBJ1-1	CASSPGGTTNTEAFF
-	TRBV11-2	TRBJ2-7	CASSRRQGPYYEQYF
-	TRBV5-1	TRBJ1-2	CASSSDPGGEAGYTF
many	TRBV12-3/TRBV12-4	TRBJ1-2	CASKGQGNYGYTF
many	TRBV7-2	TRBJ2-7	CASSKTSGSFDEQYF
-	TRBV3-1	TRBJ2-7	CASSQVWGGSYEQYF
few	TRBV11-2	TRBJ2-3	CASSLGQTGTDTQYF
few	TRBV3-1	TRBJ1-6	CASSQGQGPRLSPLHF
-	TRBV20-1	TRBJ2-1	CSARSASGSASEQFF
-	TRBV7-2	TRBJ1-5	CASSPRGGYSNQPQHF
-	TRBV3-1	TRBJ2-1	CASSRGRGLAGRRNNEQFF
-	TRBV30	TRBJ1-6	CASLDRSDSPLHF
-	TRBV28	TRBJ1-2	CASSSNLGYTF
few	TRBV7-3	TRBJ2-5	CASASGLQETQYF
few	TRBV6-1	TRBJ1-4	CASSERRATSEKLFF
-	TRBV30	TRBJ2-2	CAWTSYTGELFF
-	TRBV28	TRBJ2-5	CASATGLETQYF
few	TRBV6-1	TRBJ1-2	CASSLYGYTF
-	TRBV20-1	TRBJ1-1	CSARERLEAFF
many	TRBV7-2	TRBJ2-1	CASSLLPSSNEQFF
-	TRBV5-1	TRBJ2-1	CASSLDSPSYNEQFF
few	TRBV7-9	TRBJ2-2	CASSDWGMDTGELFF
few	TRBV19	TRBJ1-1	CASRGQGARTEAFF
-	TRBV2	TRBJ2-3	CASSAAGRGQYF
many	TRBV5-1	TRBJ2-5	CASSLEAETQYF
-	TRBV5-1	TRBJ2-5	CASSWGTGAETQYF
few	TRBV5-1	TRBJ1-6	CASSLRTDYNSPLHF
-	TRBV12-3/TRBV12-4	TRBJ1-1	CATKWGGTEAFF
-	TRBV5-1	TRBJ2-7	CASSTAGSYEQYF
few	TRBV6-1	TRBJ1-2	CASSVGTGGAGNGYTF